These 17 T cell receptor beta chains originate from one sample sequenced in a study of shared clonotypes between healthy human individuals. Clones were sequenced by immunoSEQ multiplex PCR, and TCRdb holds only the in-frame ones, with some missing. The profile shows millions of clones, 95% of them singletons. The sequenced sample was naive CD4+ T cells sorted from blood. The subset denotes: CD45RA+ positively selected. The receptors stem from a man aged 18 to 29 in good health.

The chain employs TRBV5-1 and TRBJ2-1; possibly TRBD2 for D (6 bases). The V end lost 0 bases, the J end lost 2 bases, and 12 bases lay between the germline ends. Per germline, CDR1 SGHRS and CDR2 YFSETQ. The CDR3 covers 16 residues. CDR3 sequence reads: CASSLAGDSTYNEQFF. As DNA, the CDR3 is TGCGCCAGCAGCTTGGCTGGGGACTCTACCTACAATGAGCAGTTCTTC. The full variable domain, its missing parts supplied by reference TRBV5-1 and TRBJ2-1, is KAGVTQTPRYLIKTRGQQVTLSCSPISGHRSVSWYQQTPGQGLQFLFEYFSETQRNKGNFPGRFSGRQFSNSRSEMNVSTLELGDSALYLCASSLAGDSTYNEQFFGPGTRLTVL.

The chain combines TRBV30 with TRBJ2-5; TRBD2 aligns across 12 bases. Germline loops: CDR1 GTSNPN, CDR2 SVGIG (reference sequence). V gave up 2 bases and J gave up 5 bases; unmatched junction bases: 15. The CDR3 has 18 residues. The CDR3 region is CAWSRRAASGRALETQYF. CDR3 coding DNA: TGTGCCTGGAGTCGGAGAGCGGCTAGCGGGAGGGCCTTGGAGACCCAGTACTTC.

The chain employs TRBV6-1 and TRBJ2-3; TRBD1 or TRBD2 may be the D gene (6 bases each). V dropped 6 bases and J dropped 0 bases, with 13 bases sitting between them. From germline, CDR1 is MNHNS and CDR2 SASEGT. The CDR3 is made up of 15 amino acids. The CDR3 protein is CASSQGGLSTDTQYF. The DNA for the CDR3 is TGTGCCAGCAGCCAAGGGGGACTCAGCACAGATACGCAGTATTTT.

The chain uses TRBV30 and TRBJ2-1; D remains ambiguous. V lost 2 bases and J 0 bases, leaving 8 bases between the germline ends. CDR1 GTSNPN and CDR2 SVGIG come from the germline V gene (reference sequence). CDR3 length: 14 residues. DNA for the CDR3: TGTGCCTGGAGTAAGTCGGTCTCCTACAATGAGCAGTTCTTC. As protein: CAWSKSVSYNEQFF. Supplemented by reference TRBV30 and TRBJ2-1, the full variable domain reads SQTIHQWPATLVQPVGSPLSLECTVEGTSNPNLYWYRQAAGRGLQLLFYSVGIGQISSEVPQNLSASRPQDRQFILSSKKLLLSDSGFYLCAWSKSVSYNEQFFGPGTRLTVL.

This chain uses TRBV20-1 with TRBJ2-7; perhaps TRBD1 as D (5 bases). V shed 5 bases and J shed 3 bases, with 8 bases lying between them. The CDR3 extends over 11 amino acids. Looked up from germline, CDR1 is DFQATT and CDR2 is SNEGSKA (reference sequence). CDR3: CSALRGYEQYF. CDR3 coding DNA: TGCAGTGCTCTTAGGGGCTACGAGCAGTACTTC.

The chain carries TRBV5-1 and TRBJ1-1; perhaps TRBD1 as D (5 bases). The CDR3 is 16 residues long. Germline values: CDR1 SGHRS, CDR2 YFSETQ. The V end was cut by 0 bases, the J end by 0 bases, with 12 bases between. Here the CDR3 DNA reads TGCGCCAGCAGCTTGGCCTCGGGGACCATGAACACTGAAGCTTTCTTT. Protein: CASSLASGTMNTEAFF.

The rearrangement uses TRBV4-1 and TRBJ1-3; the D is unclear. The CDR3 sequence is 16 residues long. The germline CDR1 and CDR2 sequences are MGHRA and YSYEKL. The germline V and J ends were trimmed by 2 bases and 2 bases, with 13 bases remaining between them. In nucleotides, the CDR3 is TGCGCCAGCAGCCAATTAGTATCCCCGCCTGGAAACACCATATATTTT. The encoded protein is CASSQLVSPPGNTIYF.

The chain has TRBV9 and TRBJ2-7; no clear D. With 4 bases removed from V and 0 bases from J, the gap between germline ends came to 11 bases. CDR3 length equals 14 residues. Per the germline V gene, CDR1 is SGDLS and CDR2 is YYNGEE. The CDR3 nucleotides read TGTGCCAGCAGCCCAGGTATCGCCTCCTACGAGCAGTACTTC. Its translation is CASSPGIASYEQYF. Together with reference TRBV9 and TRBJ2-7, the CDR3 gives the full variable domain: DSGVTQTPKHLITATGQRVTLRCSPRSGDLSVYWYQQSLDQGLQFLIQYYNGEERAKGNILERFSAQQFPDLHSELNLSSLELGDSALYFCASSPGIASYEQYFGPGTRLTVT.

This clone was detected only once. CDR3 residues: CASNEFSSFRYEQYF. The CDR3 DNA reads TGTGCCAGCAACGAGTTTAGCAGTTTTAGGTACGAGCAGTACTTC. The chain has TRBV6-6 and TRBJ2-7; no clear D gene. Germline CDR1 MNHNY, CDR2 SVGAGI (reference sequence). The CDR3 has 15 amino acids. Trimming took 7 bases from V and 4 from J, leaving 20 bases between them.

The genes are TRBV9 and TRBJ1-2; no reliable D call. Germline loops: CDR1 SGDLS, CDR2 YYNGEE. This CDR3 is 14 amino acids long. Trimming pared 0 bases from V and 3 bases from J, leaving 9 bases between. The CDR3 reads CASSVGPEDYGYTF. CDR3 DNA sequence: TGTGCCAGCAGCGTAGGGCCGGAGGACTATGGCTACACCTTC.

This sequence joins TRBV4-3 and TRBJ2-2, with 11 bases identical to TRBD2. The CDR3 has 18 residues. Germline V gene data show CDR1 as LGHNA and CDR2 as YSLEER. V was pared by 1 base and J by 5 bases, with 9 bases of the junction left unmatched. CDR3 in amino acids: CASSQAELAGEGTGELFF. CDR3 nucleotide sequence: TGCGCCAGCAGCCAAGCGGAACTAGCGGGAGAGGGGACCGGGGAGCTGTTTTTT.

The table lists this clone with a count of one. V gene TRBV9 combines with J gene TRBJ1-4; D gene ambiguous. The germline V gene has CDR1 SGDLS and CDR2 YYNGEE. CDR3 length equals 15 residues. V gave up 3 bases and J gave up 5 bases, with 14 bases separating them. In DNA, the CDR3 is TGTGCCAGCAGCGCCCAGGTCGGTGCGAATGAAAAACTGTTTTTT. This translates into CASSAQVGANEKLFF.

This chain joins TRBV5-1 and TRBJ2-3; unclear D gene. CDR1 and CDR2 (germline): SGHRS, YFSETQ. V gave up 5 bases and J gave up 2 bases, with 9 bases separating them. The CDR3 is 13 amino acids. This CDR3 reads CASSQLYTDTQYF. CDR3 nucleotides: TGCGCCAGCAGTCAGCTCTACACAGATACGCAGTATTTT.

This chain links TRBV29-1 with TRBJ1-1; TRBD1 might be the D (5 bases). V lost 5 bases and J lost 3, with 10 bases in between. Germline V gene sequence: CDR1 SQVTM, CDR2 ANQGSEA. This CDR3 contains 12 residues. CDR3 in amino acids: CSVSRDYTEAFF. In nucleotides, the CDR3 is TGCAGCGTTTCCAGGGATTACACTGAAGCTTTCTTT. Looking up the rest from reference TRBV29-1 and TRBJ1-1 gives the full variable domain: SAVISQKPSRDICQRGTSLTIQCQVDSQVTMMFWYRQQPGQSLTLIATANQGSEATYESGFVIDKFPISRPNLTFSTLTVSNMSPEDSSIYLCSVSRDYTEAFFGQGTRLTVV.

This sequence joins TRBV7-9 and TRBJ2-1; TRBD1 matches 8 bases. Germline V lookup: CDR1 SEHNR, CDR2 FQNEAQ (reference sequence). The CDR3 length is 17 residues. V gave up 6 bases and J gave up 3 bases; unmatched junction bases: 13. CDR3 residues: CASRETGRDRFYNEQFF. The DNA for the CDR3 is TGTGCCAGCAGAGAAACGGGAAGGGACAGGTTCTACAATGAGCAGTTCTTC. The full variable domain, its missing parts supplied by reference TRBV7-9 and TRBJ2-1, is DTGVSQNPRHKITKRGQNVTFRCDPISEHNRLYWYRQTLGQGPEFLTYFQNEAQLEKSRLLSDRFSAERPKGSFSTLEIQRTEQGDSAMYLCASRETGRDRFYNEQFFGPGTRLTVL.

CDR3 sequence: CAISESTASTRHF. For the CDR3, the DNA is TGTGCCATCAGTGAGTCCACGGCCTCGACACGGCATTTT. The V call is TRBV10-3, the J call TRBJ1-5; D uncertain. The CDR3 contains 13 residues. CDR1 is ENHRY, CDR2 SYGVKD, per germline. The V end was cut by 0 bases, the J end by 15 bases, with 15 bases between.

Turning to this clone: Since a much larger clone is just one base distant, this may be a read error. The identical CDR3 is also encoded by other nucleotide sequences in the sample. Here the CDR3 DNA reads TGTGCCAGCAAGGAGGCGATGGGGACTAATGAAAAACTGTTTTTT. This encodes CASKEAMGTNEKLFF. The gene calls are TRBV5-6 and TRBJ1-4; D gene uncertain. The germline V and J ends were trimmed by 6 bases and 2 bases, with 14 bases remaining between them. The CDR3 is 15 residues long. Germline V gives CDR1 SGHDT, CDR2 YYEEEE.